This T cell receptor beta chain came from a study of control samples from healthy donors and cancer patients. Repertoires were generated with immunoSEQ multiplex PCR, while TCRdb's copy carries only in-frame clones and drops some. In the table there are fewer than 500,000 clones, 75% to 95% of which are singletons. This CDR3 has 14 amino acids. Germline CDR1 reads SGHRS; CDR2 reads YFSETQ. V was shortened by 4 bases and J by 4 bases, with 11 bases between the two germline ends. Sequencing used PBMCs. The receptor was isolated from a man aged 40-49 years with head and neck cancer. The genes are TRBV5-1 and TRBJ1-4; possible D gene TRBD1, 6 bases. In DNA, the CDR3 is TGCGCCAGCAGCATGGGAGGGGGTAATGAAAAACTGTTTTTT. It yields the protein CASSMGGGNEKLFF.